This entry lists 30 T cell receptor beta chains sequenced from one sample in a study of cytomegalovirus exposure and HLA in healthy donors (dated by TCRdb to about 2017). The library relied on the immunoSEQ multiplex PCR assay. For the multiplex PCR, a mixture combining 60 forward primers for TCR Vbeta segments and 13 reverse primers for TCR Jbeta segments was used. TCRdb mirrors the immuneACCESS table, restricted to in-frame sequences. Some clones are absent from its copies; in checked studies, under half trace to an unresolved V gene, and the reason for the others is unknown. The sample's table lists a count of about 200,000 clones. The top ten constitute less than 0.9% of the sample. Sequencing was carried out using PBMCs. The receptor set was obtained from a boy aged 10-17 years in good health and CMV-seronegative.

This chain joins TRBV5-1 and TRBJ2-5, with 8 bases matching TRBD2. The CDR3 has 14 residues. V shed 0 bases, J shed 5 bases, and the junction held 3 bases outside the gene matches. Germline V gene sequence: CDR1 SGHRS, CDR2 YFSETQ. CDR3 region: CASSLASGWETQYF. As DNA, the CDR3 is TGCGCCAGCAGCTTGGCTAGCGGGTGGGAGACCCAGTACTTC. The whole variable domain, remainder taken from reference TRBV5-1 and TRBJ2-5, is KAGVTQTPRYLIKTRGQQVTLSCSPISGHRSVSWYQQTPGQGLQFLFEYFSETQRNKGNFPGRFSGRQFSNSRSEMNVSTLELGDSALYLCASSLASGWETQYFGPGTRLLVL.

The V gene is TRBV5-4, the J gene TRBJ2-1; the D is unclear. The CDR3 contains 13 residues. V dropped 0 bases and J dropped 8 bases, with 9 bases sitting between them. Germline CDR1 and CDR2: SGHNT and YYREEE (reference sequence). CDR3 DNA: TGTGCCAGCAGCTTGGGGCCCCGTGATGAGCAGTTCTTC. Its translation is CASSLGPRDEQFF.

The chain links TRBV10-3 to TRBJ1-4; tentative D call: TRBD1 (5 bases). The CDR3 is made up of 17 amino acids. Germline values: CDR1 ENHRY, CDR2 SYGVKD. V lost 8 bases to trimming and J lost 0 bases, with 19 bases between them. The chain's CDR3 is CAISGTGPFSTNEKLFF. CDR3 nucleotides: TGTGCCATCTCCGGGACTGGACCTTTCTCAACTAATGAAAAACTGTTTTTT.

This chain joins TRBV19 and TRBJ2-3; D perhaps matches TRBD1 (6 bases). The CDR3 totals 14 residues. V gave up 6 bases and J gave up 4 bases, with 14 bases separating them. The V gene's germline CDR1 is LNHDA and CDR2 SQIVND (reference sequence). The CDR3 region is CASSSGGLPDTQYF. CDR3 nucleotides: TGTGCCAGTAGCTCTGGGGGCCTCCCAGATACGCAGTATTTT.

CDR3: CASSVQGAGGYTF. The CDR3 region has the DNA TGTGCCAGCAGCGTACAGGGGGCTGGTGGCTACACCTTC. The chain joins TRBV27 to TRBJ1-2, with 9 bases that match TRBD1. The germline CDR1 and CDR2 sequences are MNHEY and SMNVEV (reference sequence). The ends lost 6 bases at V and 7 bases at J; junction bases unmatched: 6. CDR3 length: 13 residues.

The chain has TRBV4-1 and TRBJ1-2; a possible D gene is TRBD1 (5 bases). This CDR3 contains 12 residues. V was pared by 1 base and J by 8 bases, with 8 bases between. Germline CDR1 reads MGHRA; CDR2 reads YSYEKL. CDR3 sequence reads: CASSQAGDGYTF. The CDR3 nucleotides are TGCGCCAGCAGCCAAGCGGGGGACGGCTACACCTTC.

This chain links TRBV4-1 with TRBJ2-1; 12 positions match TRBD2. With V trimmed by 0 bases and J by 7 bases, 4 bases remained unmatched. Per germline, CDR1 MGHRA and CDR2 YSYEKL. This CDR3 is built from 16 residues. The chain's CDR3 is CASSQDSSGGGNEQFF. As DNA, the CDR3 is TGCGCCAGCAGCCAAGATTCTAGCGGGGGGGGGAATGAGCAGTTCTTC.

The chain combines TRBV1 with TRBJ2-5; whether TRBD2, the table's D call, matches the DNA was not checked. The DNA matches TRBJ2-7 better at its end, which makes the J call doubtful. TRBV1 is assigned pseudogene status. The length of the CDR3 is 17 residues. The CDR3 DNA follows: TGCACCAGCAGCCAAGATCGGCTAGCGGGGGGTTGTGACGAGCAGTACTTC. Its protein product is CTSSQDRLAGGCDEQYF.

The chain is built from TRBV13 and TRBJ1-6; D perhaps matches TRBD1 (5 bases). Trimming pared 4 bases from V and 10 bases from J, leaving 20 bases between. From germline, CDR1 is PRHDT and CDR2 FYEKMQ (reference sequence). CDR3 size: 16 residues. The CDR3 reads CASSSGGGGFDSPLHF. Here the CDR3 DNA reads TGTGCCAGCAGCTCCGGAGGCGGGGGTTTTGACTCACCCCTCCACTTT. Supplemented by reference TRBV13 and TRBJ1-6, the full variable domain reads AAGVIQSPRHLIKEKRETATLKCYPIPRHDTVYWYQQGPGQDPQFLISFYEKMQSDKGSIPDRFSAQQFSDYHSELNMSSLELGDSALYFCASSSGGGGFDSPLHFGNGTRLTVT.

This chain links TRBV4-3 with TRBJ2-3, with D tentatively TRBD1 (6 bases). The CDR3 loop spans 15 amino acids. Trimming stripped 2 bases from V and 6 bases from J, with 15 bases between. Germline CDR1 and CDR2: LGHNA and YSLEER. CDR3 region: CASSQLHWTADTQYF. The DNA for the CDR3 is TGCGCCAGCAGCCAATTACATTGGACAGCTGATACGCAGTATTTT.

The chain couples TRBV7-9 to TRBJ2-5; 12 bases agree with TRBD2. CDR1 SEHNR and CDR2 FQNEAQ come from the germline V gene (reference sequence). This CDR3 is 15 amino acids long. J was trimmed by 5 bases and V by 5 bases; bases with no gene match: 6. The CDR3 bases are TGTGCCAGCAGCCTGACTAGCGGGAGCGTTGAGACCCAGTACTTC. Its translation: CASSLTSGSVETQYF.

V gene TRBV12-1 combines with J gene TRBJ2-4; TRBD2 reflects the table's D call only, with no check against the DNA. TRBV12-1 is shown as a pseudogene. The length of the CDR3 is 17 residues. The CDR3 region is CASSFGPTPTRADIQYF. The CDR3 region has the DNA TGTGCCAGCAGCTTTGGACCCACCCCTACTAGGGCCGACATTCAGTACTTC.

This chain connects TRBV7-9 to TRBJ2-7; D call uncertain. V shed 1 base and J shed 6 bases, with 10 bases lying between them. Germline V gene lookup returns CDR1 SEHNR and CDR2 FQNEAQ (reference sequence). The CDR3 is 13 amino acids. The CDR3 DNA sequence: TGTGCCAGCAGCTTAGGAAGTCCGGGCGAGCAGTACTTC. It yields the protein CASSLGSPGEQYF.

To note about this clone: At the DNA level, this CDR3 is encoded by other sequences in the same sample as well. The chain recombines TRBV11-2 with TRBJ1-5; TRBD1 aligns across 7 bases. Germline trimming cut 7 bases from V and 2 bases from J; bases unmatched to any gene: 8. The CDR3 is 15 residues long. Germline CDR1 SGHAT, CDR2 FQNNGV. The CDR3 nucleotides read TGTGCCAGCAACTCGGACAGGACGGGCAATCAGCCCCAGCATTTT. It specifies CASNSDRTGNQPQHF.

The gene calls are TRBV7-3 and TRBJ2-7; D possibly corresponds to TRBD2 (6 bases). The germline V gene has CDR1 SGHTA and CDR2 FQGTGA. Trimming cost V 5 bases and J 9 bases, with 17 bases left between them. The CDR3 spans 13 residues. CDR3: CASSPHGGTLQYF. The CDR3 DNA reads TGTGCCAGCAGCCCCCATGGCGGGACGTTGCAGTACTTC.

Comment on this clone: A junction boundary mismatches the germline segment, possibly from a read error. The chain is built from TRBV13 and TRBJ1-1; D is ambiguous. The CDR3 totals 12 residues. Looked up from germline, CDR1 is PRHDT and CDR2 is FYEKMQ (reference sequence). CDR3 sequence reads: CTSSPQYAEAFF. The DNA for the CDR3 is TGTACCAGCAGCCCACAGTACGCTGAAGCTTTCTTT.

The chain couples TRBV27 to TRBJ2-1, with D tentatively TRBD2 (6 bases). With 2 bases removed from V and 7 bases from J, the gap between germline ends came to 15 bases. The CDR3 spans 15 residues. In germline, CDR1 is MNHEY, CDR2 SMNVEV (reference sequence). The DNA of the CDR3 is TGTGCCAGCAGTTTACAGGGAATGGCGGGGAATGAGCAGTTCTTC. Its protein product is CASSLQGMAGNEQFF.

The J gene is TRBJ1-5, the V gene TRBV5-8, with a weak D call TRBD1 (6 bases). With 4 bases removed from V and 3 bases from J, the gap between germline ends came to 17 bases. Germline V gene lookup returns CDR1 SGHTS and CDR2 YDEGEE. This CDR3 has 16 residues. CDR3 sequence: CASSPWGRLPNQPQHF. Written as DNA, the CDR3 is TGTGCCAGCAGCCCATGGGGGCGTCTGCCCAATCAGCCCCAGCATTTT.

This rearrangement joins TRBV7-8 to TRBJ2-2; D is perhaps TRBD1 (6 bases). The CDR3 contains 14 residues. Germline V CDR1 and CDR2: SGHVS, FQNEAQ. Trimming stripped 3 bases from V and 6 bases from J, with 11 bases between. The CDR3 DNA is TGTGCCAGCAGCTTTTCCCAGGGGTCCGGGGAGCTGTTTTTT. Its translation is CASSFSQGSGELFF.

The rearrangement uses TRBV7-3 and TRBJ2-5; TRBD2 is a possible D gene (6 bases). Trimming left V 0 bases short and J 1 base short, with 9 bases between. Germline V CDR1 and CDR2: SGHTA, FQGTGA. This CDR3 has 15 amino acids. CDR3 sequence reads: CASSLTSGPQETQYF. DNA of the CDR3: TGTGCCAGCAGCTTAACTAGCGGTCCCCAAGAGACCCAGTACTTC.

This chain joins TRBV14 and TRBJ1-5, with TRBD1 as a possible D gene (6 bases). V lost 0 bases and J 0 bases, leaving 24 bases between the germline ends. CDR1 is SGHDN and CDR2 is FVKESK in the germline V gene. This CDR3 region has 21 residues. The CDR3 spells CASSQDKVLAGEKYSNQPQHF. CDR3 bases: TGTGCCAGCAGCCAAGATAAGGTTCTTGCAGGGGAGAAATATAGCAATCAGCCCCAGCATTTT.

The V call is TRBV7-3, the J call TRBJ1-2, with D tentatively TRBD1 (5 bases). Per germline, CDR1 SGHTA and CDR2 FQGTGA. Trimming cost V 5 bases and J 8 bases, with 15 bases left between them. The CDR3 has 13 residues. The CDR3 sequence is CASSESGGSGYTF. The CDR3 DNA is TGTGCCAGCAGCGAAAGCGGGGGAAGCGGCTACACCTTC.

V usage is TRBV13 and J usage is TRBJ2-7, with TRBD2 matching over 10 bases. Germline assignment: CDR1 PRHDT and CDR2 FYEKMQ (reference sequence). The ends lost 6 bases at V and 0 bases at J; junction bases unmatched: 5. This CDR3 has 15 residues. The CDR3 sequence is CASSFQRGGSYEQYF. For the CDR3, the DNA is TGTGCCAGCAGTTTCCAGCGGGGGGGCTCCTACGAGCAGTACTTC.

V gene TRBV27 combines with J gene TRBJ1-5; no clear D gene. Germline V gene lookup returns CDR1 MNHEY and CDR2 SMNVEV (reference sequence). V was cut by 7 bases and J by 4 bases, with 17 bases left in between. CDR3 size: 15 residues. The DNA for the CDR3 is TGTGCCAGCAAAGAGGCGCTCGGGGAAAATCAGCCCCAGCATTTT. Translated, it gives CASKEALGENQPQHF.

V gene TRBV7-9 combines with J gene TRBJ1-2; possibly TRBD1 for D (5 bases). The CDR3 runs 15 residues. The germline CDR1 and CDR2 sequences are SEHNR and FQNEAQ (reference sequence). Trimming shortened V by 2 bases and J by 2 bases, and 12 bases separated the two germline ends. The CDR3 loop is CASSLSRAGNYGYTF. The CDR3 DNA reads TGTGCCAGCAGCTTAAGTCGAGCAGGGAACTATGGCTACACCTTC. Full variable domain (remainder filled in from reference TRBV7-9 and TRBJ1-2): DTGVSQNPRHKITKRGQNVTFRCDPISEHNRLYWYRQTLGQGPEFLTYFQNEAQLEKSRLLSDRFSAERPKGSFSTLEIQRTEQGDSAMYLCASSLSRAGNYGYTFGSGTRLTVV.

The chain uses TRBV5-4 and TRBJ1-2, with 11 bases identical to TRBD1. The CDR3 is 14 amino acids. The germline CDR1 and CDR2 sequences are SGHNT and YYREEE (reference sequence). Trimming at V came to 5 bases and at J to 4 bases, leaving 4 bases not matched to a gene. The CDR3 reads CASRPGTGGYGYTF. The CDR3 nucleotides are TGTGCCAGCAGACCCGGGACAGGGGGCTATGGCTACACCTTC.

The rearrangement uses TRBV13 and TRBJ2-7; D not certain. The V end was cut by 0 bases, the J end by 10 bases, with 13 bases between. This CDR3 contains 13 residues. CDR1 PRHDT and CDR2 FYEKMQ come from the germline V gene (reference sequence). The DNA for the CDR3 is TGTGCCAGCAGCTTAGGGGTGAGGATACCTCAGTACTTC. Its translation: CASSLGVRIPQYF.

V is TRBV4-1 and J is TRBJ2-1; 12 bases agree with TRBD1. This CDR3 contains 17 residues. V shed 3 bases, J shed 6 bases, and the junction held 9 bases outside the gene matches. Looked up from germline, CDR1 is MGHRA and CDR2 is YSYEKL. CDR3 sequence (DNA): TGCGCCAGCAGCCACCTATCGGGACAGGGGGCCCTCAATGAGCAGTTCTTC. Protein sequence: CASSHLSGQGALNEQFF.

The chain joins TRBV5-1 to TRBJ2-7; the match to TRBD1 covers 7 bases. The germline CDR1 and CDR2 sequences are SGHRS and YFSETQ. CDR3 length equals 15 residues. V shed 4 bases and J 3 bases; nucleotides not matched to a gene: 10. CDR3 bases: TGCGCCAGCAGCGTGGATCCGGGACAGAGCTACGAGCAGTACTTC. Translating gives CASSVDPGQSYEQYF.

This chain joins TRBV7-6 and TRBJ2-7; D not certain. This CDR3 comprises 13 residues. The germline CDR1 and CDR2 sequences are SGHVS and FNYEAQ. Trimming shortened V by 1 base and J by 3 bases, and 7 bases separated the two germline ends. Written as DNA, the CDR3 is TGTGCCAGCAGCTTAGTCTCGGGCTACGAGCAGTACTTC. Translation: CASSLVSGYEQYF.